Given below is one T cell receptor (beta chain) in context. As yet, its antigen is unknown. Germline-derived CDR1 and CDR2 are WSHSY and SAAADI. Trimming took 8 bases from V and 8 from J; bases not matched to a gene: 14. The CDR3 has 14 residues. Both 60 Vbeta primers and 13 Jbeta primers went into the PCR. Only in-frame clones appear in the TCRdb table, and some are missing; sequencing was by immunoSEQ multiplex PCR. In all, the sample yields 70,000 to 80,000 clones. This sample was taken from a study of cytomegalovirus exposure and HLA in healthy donors. Whole-study results and caveats: The study designated fewer than 200 TCR beta chains cytomegalovirus-associated. A later analysis found TCR association rates differed by HLA locus, highest for DRB1 and lowest for HLA-C.

The sequencing sample was made of PBMCs. This chain links TRBV10-2 with TRBJ1-2, with TRBD1 matching over 7 bases. The clonotype comes from a middle-aged man in good health and CMV-seronegative. The CDR3 DNA reads as TGCGCCAGCGGGACCACGACAGGGACGTGGGGCTACACCTTC. It translates to CASGTTTGTWGYTF.